This TCR beta chain was obtained from a study of metastatic and nonmetastatic thyroid tumors. In the original workflow: It was from CDR3 differences across clinicopathological groups that a distant-metastasis classifier for papillary thyroid cancer was built. TCRdb re-called the PCR reads via MiXCR. TCRdb's processing, not the study's, gives the V and J calls here. The table has about 14,000 clones, approximately 31% seen once; the top ten hold about 19%. The CDR3 runs 14 residues. The V end lost 4 bases, the J end lost 1 base, and 10 bases lay between the germline ends. Germline CDR1 reads DFQATT; CDR2 reads SNEGSKA (reference sequence). Thyroid surgery was preceded by no treatment in any patient.

The rearrangement uses TRBV20-1 and TRBJ2-2, with D perhaps matching TRBD1 (5 bases). The sample was tumor tissue. This receptor was obtained from a female donor with papillary thyroid cancer or a benign thyroid nodule (not recorded which). Some clones in this sample may be carry-over from other donors' samples. CDR3: CSAMRQGNTGELFF. As DNA, the CDR3 is TGCAGTGCTATGCGGCAGGGGAACACCGGGGAGCTGTTTTTT.